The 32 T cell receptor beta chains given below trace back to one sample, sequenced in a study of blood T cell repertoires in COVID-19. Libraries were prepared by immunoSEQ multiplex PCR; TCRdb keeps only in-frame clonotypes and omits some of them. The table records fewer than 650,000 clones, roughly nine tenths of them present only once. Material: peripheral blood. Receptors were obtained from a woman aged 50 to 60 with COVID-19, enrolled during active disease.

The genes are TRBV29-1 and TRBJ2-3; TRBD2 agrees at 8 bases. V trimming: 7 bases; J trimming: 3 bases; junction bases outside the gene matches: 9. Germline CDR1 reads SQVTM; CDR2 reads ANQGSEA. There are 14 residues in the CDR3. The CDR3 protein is CSATERGRTDTQYF. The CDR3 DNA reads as TGCAGCGCCACCGAGCGGGGGCGGACAGATACGCAGTATTTT.

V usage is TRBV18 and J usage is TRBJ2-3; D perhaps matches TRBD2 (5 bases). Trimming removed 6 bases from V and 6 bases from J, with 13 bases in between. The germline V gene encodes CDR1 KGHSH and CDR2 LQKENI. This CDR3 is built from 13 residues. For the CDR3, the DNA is TGTGCCAGCTCGGAAGCGGCCAGGGATACGCAGTATTTT. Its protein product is CASSEAARDTQYF.

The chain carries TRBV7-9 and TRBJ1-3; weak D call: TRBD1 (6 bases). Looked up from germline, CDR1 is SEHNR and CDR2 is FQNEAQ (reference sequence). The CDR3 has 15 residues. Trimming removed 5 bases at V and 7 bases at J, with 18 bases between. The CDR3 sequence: CASSQGQIAGNTIYF. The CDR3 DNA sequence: TGTGCCAGCAGCCAAGGACAGATTGCCGGGAACACCATATATTTT.

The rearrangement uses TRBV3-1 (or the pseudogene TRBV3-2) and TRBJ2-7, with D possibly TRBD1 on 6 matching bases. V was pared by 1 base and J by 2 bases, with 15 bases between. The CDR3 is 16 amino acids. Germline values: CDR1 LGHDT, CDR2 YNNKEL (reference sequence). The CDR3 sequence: CASSQGFPGQPYEQYF. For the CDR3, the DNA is TGTGCCAGCAGCCAAGGCTTTCCTGGACAGCCCTACGAGCAGTACTTC.

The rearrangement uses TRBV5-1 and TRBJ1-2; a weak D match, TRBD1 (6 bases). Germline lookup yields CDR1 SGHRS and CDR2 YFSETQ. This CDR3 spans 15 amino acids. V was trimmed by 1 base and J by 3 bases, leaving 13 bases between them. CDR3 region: CASSLLEGGDYGYTF. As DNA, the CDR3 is TGCGCCAGCAGCTTGTTGGAAGGGGGTGACTATGGCTACACCTTC.

This CDR3 reads CASSGPTAYEQYF. Written as DNA, the CDR3 is TGTGCCAGCAGCGGCCCTACAGCCTACGAGCAGTACTTC. The chain is built from TRBV9 and TRBJ2-7; D call uncertain. The germline V gene has CDR1 SGDLS and CDR2 YYNGEE. The CDR3 runs to 13 residues. V lost 3 bases and J 2 bases, leaving 9 bases between the germline ends.

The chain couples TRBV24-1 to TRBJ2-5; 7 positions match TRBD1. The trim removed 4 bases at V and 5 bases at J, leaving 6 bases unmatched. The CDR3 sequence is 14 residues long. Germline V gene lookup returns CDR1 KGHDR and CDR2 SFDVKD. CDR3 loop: CATSEAEGAETQYF. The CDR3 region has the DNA TGTGCCACCAGTGAGGCCGAGGGGGCGGAGACCCAGTACTTC.

The CDR3 DNA follows: TGTGCCTGGAGTCGGGTTAGCGGGGGCACAGATACGCAGTATTTT. This encodes CAWSRVSGGTDTQYF. This chain joins TRBV30 and TRBJ2-3; TRBD2 agrees at 8 bases. After removal of 2 bases from V and 1 base from J, the junction contained 5 bases not matched to a gene. The CDR3 length is 15 residues. The V gene's germline CDR1 is GTSNPN and CDR2 SVGIG (reference sequence).

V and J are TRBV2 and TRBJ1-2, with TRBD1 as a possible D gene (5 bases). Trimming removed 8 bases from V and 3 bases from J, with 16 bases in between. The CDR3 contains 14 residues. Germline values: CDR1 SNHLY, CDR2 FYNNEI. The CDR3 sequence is CASPLGEGDYGYTF. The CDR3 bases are TGTGCCAGCCCCCTGGGGGAGGGAGACTATGGCTACACCTTC.

The CDR3 region is CASSRDRLAGELFF. The CDR3 coding sequence is TGTGCCAGCAGCCGGGACAGGCTGGCCGGGGAGCTGTTTTTT. The chain combines TRBV11-3 with TRBJ2-2, with TRBD1 identical over 8 bases. V lost 5 bases and J lost 6; bases outside the gene matches: 5. Germline V lookup: CDR1 SGHNT, CDR2 YENEEA. The CDR3 covers 14 residues.

CDR3 loop: CASSPQGAGTDTQYF. As DNA, the CDR3 is TGTGCCAGCTCACCGCAGGGGGCGGGCACAGATACGCAGTATTTT. The chain recombines TRBV18 with TRBJ2-3; 8 bases are a match to TRBD1. Germline V gene data show CDR1 as KGHSH and CDR2 as LQKENI. Unmatched junction bases numbered 3, after V lost 3 bases and J lost 1 base. The CDR3 covers 15 residues.

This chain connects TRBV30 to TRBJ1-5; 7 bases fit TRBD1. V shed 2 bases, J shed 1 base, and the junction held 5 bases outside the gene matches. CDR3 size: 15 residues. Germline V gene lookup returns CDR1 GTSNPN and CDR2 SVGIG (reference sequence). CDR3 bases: TGTGCCTGGAGTCCTGGGACAGCCAGCAATCAGCCCCAGCATTTT. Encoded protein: CAWSPGTASNQPQHF.

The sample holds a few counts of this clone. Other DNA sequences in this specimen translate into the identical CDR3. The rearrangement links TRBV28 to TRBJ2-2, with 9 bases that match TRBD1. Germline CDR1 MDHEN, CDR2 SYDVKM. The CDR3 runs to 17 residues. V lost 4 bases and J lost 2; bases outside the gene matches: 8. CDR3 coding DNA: TGTGCCAGCAGTTCCCCGGGACAGGGACCTAACACCGGGGAGCTGTTTTTT. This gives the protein CASSSPGQGPNTGELFF.

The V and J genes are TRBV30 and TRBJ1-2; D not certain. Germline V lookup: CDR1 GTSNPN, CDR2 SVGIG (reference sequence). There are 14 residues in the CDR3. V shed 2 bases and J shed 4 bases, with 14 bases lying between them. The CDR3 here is CAWSSVTTSYGYTF. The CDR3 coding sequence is TGTGCCTGGAGTTCAGTAACGACTTCCTATGGCTACACCTTC.

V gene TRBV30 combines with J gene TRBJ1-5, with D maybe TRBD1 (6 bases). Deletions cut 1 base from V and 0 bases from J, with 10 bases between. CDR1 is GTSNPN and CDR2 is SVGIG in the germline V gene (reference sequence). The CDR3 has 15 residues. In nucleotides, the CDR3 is TGTGCCTGGAGTGCAACAGGGAATAGCAATCAGCCCCAGCATTTT. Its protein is CAWSATGNSNQPQHF.

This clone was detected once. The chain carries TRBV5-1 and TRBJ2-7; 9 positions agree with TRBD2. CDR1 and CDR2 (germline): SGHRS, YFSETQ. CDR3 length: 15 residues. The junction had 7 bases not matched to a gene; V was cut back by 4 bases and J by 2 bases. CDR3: CASSPGTSWTYEQYF. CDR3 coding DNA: TGCGCCAGCAGCCCCGGGACTAGCTGGACCTACGAGCAGTACTTC.

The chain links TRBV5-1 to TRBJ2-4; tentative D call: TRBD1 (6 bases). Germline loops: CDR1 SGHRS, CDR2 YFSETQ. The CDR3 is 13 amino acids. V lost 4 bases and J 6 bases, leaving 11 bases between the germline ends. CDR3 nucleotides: TGCGCCAGCAGCGCCGCCAGGGGAAACATTCAGTACTTC. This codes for CASSAARGNIQYF.

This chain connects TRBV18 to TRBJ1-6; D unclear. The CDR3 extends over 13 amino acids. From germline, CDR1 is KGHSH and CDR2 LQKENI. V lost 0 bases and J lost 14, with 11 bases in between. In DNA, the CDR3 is TGTGCCAGCTCACCACCCGATAGGAGCACCCTCCACTTT. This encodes CASSPPDRSTLHF.

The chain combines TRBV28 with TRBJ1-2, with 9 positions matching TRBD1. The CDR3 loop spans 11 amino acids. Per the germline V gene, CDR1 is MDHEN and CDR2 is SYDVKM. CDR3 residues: CLTGGDYGYTF. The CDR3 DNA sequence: TGTCTGACAGGGGGGGACTATGGCTACACCTTC.

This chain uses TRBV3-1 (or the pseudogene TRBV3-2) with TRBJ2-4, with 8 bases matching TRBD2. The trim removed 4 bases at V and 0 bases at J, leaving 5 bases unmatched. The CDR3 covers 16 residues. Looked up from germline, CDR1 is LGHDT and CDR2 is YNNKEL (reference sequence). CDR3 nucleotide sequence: TGTGCCAGCAGCCCAAGCGGGGGATTAGCCAAAAACATTCAGTACTTC. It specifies CASSPSGGLAKNIQYF.

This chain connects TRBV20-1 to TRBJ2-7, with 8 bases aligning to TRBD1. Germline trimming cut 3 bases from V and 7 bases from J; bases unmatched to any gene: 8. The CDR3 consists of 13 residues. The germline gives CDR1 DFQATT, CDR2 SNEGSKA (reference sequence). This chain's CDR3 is CSASKRTGFEQYF. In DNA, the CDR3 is TGCAGTGCTAGTAAGAGGACAGGGTTTGAGCAGTACTTC.

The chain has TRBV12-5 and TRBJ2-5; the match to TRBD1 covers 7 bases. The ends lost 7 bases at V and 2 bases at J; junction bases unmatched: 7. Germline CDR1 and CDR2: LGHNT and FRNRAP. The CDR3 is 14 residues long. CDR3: CASAPGQLQETQYF. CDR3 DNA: TGTGCTAGTGCCCCGGGACAGCTACAAGAGACCCAGTACTTC.

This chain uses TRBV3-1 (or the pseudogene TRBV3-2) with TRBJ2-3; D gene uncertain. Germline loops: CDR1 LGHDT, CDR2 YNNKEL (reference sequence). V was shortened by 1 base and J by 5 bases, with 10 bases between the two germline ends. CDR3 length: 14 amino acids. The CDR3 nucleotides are TGTGCCAGCAGCCAAGTCACCGGGTTAGATACGCAGTATTTT. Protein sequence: CASSQVTGLDTQYF.

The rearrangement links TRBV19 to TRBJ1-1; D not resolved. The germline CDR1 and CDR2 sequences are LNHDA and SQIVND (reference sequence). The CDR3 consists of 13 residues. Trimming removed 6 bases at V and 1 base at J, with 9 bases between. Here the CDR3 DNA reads TGTGCCAGTAGCGAGGGCCCGAACACTGAAGCTTTCTTT. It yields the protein CASSEGPNTEAFF.

This CDR3 is CGSRTGGDSPLHF. CDR3 nucleotides: TGTGGGTCACGGACAGGAGGGGATTCACCCCTCCACTTT. The rearrangement links TRBV10-3 to TRBJ1-6; 7 bases are shared with TRBD1. Per the germline V gene, CDR1 is ENHRY and CDR2 is SYGVKD. The CDR3 consists of 13 residues.

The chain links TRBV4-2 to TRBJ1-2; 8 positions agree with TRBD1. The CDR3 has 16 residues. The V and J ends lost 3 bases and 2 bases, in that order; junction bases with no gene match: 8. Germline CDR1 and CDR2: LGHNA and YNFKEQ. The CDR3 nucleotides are TGTGCCAGCAGCCAGGGAGGACAGGGAGCCAACTATGGCTACACCTTC. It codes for CASSQGGQGANYGYTF.

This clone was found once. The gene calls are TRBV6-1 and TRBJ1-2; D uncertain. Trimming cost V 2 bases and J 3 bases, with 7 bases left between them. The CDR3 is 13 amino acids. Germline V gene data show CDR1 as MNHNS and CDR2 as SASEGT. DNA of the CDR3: TGTGCCAGCAGTGAAAGAACAGACTATGGCTACACCTTC. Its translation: CASSERTDYGYTF.

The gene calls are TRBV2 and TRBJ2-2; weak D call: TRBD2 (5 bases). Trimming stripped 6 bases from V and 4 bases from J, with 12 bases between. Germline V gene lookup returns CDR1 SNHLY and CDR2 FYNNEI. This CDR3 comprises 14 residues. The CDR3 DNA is TGTGCCAGCAGAGTTGAGGGCCTCACCGGGGAGCTGTTTTTT. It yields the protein CASRVEGLTGELFF.

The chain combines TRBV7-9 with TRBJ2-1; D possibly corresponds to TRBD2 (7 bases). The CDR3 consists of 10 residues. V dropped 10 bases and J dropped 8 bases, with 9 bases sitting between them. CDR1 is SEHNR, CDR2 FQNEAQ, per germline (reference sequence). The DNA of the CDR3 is TGTGCCATAGGGGGGGATGAGCAGTTCTTC. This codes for CAIGGDEQFF.

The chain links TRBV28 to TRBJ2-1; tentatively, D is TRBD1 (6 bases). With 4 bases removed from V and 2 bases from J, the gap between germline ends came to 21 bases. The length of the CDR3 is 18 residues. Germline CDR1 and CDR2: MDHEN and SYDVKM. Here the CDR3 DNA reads TGTGCCAGCAGTTCCCCGGTACAGGGTCCGGCGACCTACAATGAGCAGTTCTTC. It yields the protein CASSSPVQGPATYNEQFF. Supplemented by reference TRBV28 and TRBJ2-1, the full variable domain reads DVKVTQSSRYLVKRTGEKVFLECVQDMDHENMFWYRQDPGLGLRLIYFSYDVKMKEKGDIPEGYSVSREKKERFSLILESASTNQTSMYLCASSSPVQGPATYNEQFFGPGTRLTVL.

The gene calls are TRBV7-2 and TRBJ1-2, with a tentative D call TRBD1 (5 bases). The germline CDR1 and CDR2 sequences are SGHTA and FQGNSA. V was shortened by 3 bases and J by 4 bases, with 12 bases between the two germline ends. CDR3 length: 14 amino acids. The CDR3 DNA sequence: TGTGCCAGCAGCTTCCGCCAGGGTCGCTATGGCTACACCTTC. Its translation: CASSFRQGRYGYTF.

The CDR3 bases are TGCGCCAGCAGCTGGGACAGGTACGAGCAGTACTTC. It encodes CASSWDRYEQYF. The chain uses TRBV5-1 and TRBJ2-7, with TRBD1 matching 8 bases. The trim removed 3 bases at V and 4 bases at J, leaving 0 bases unmatched. Per the germline V gene, CDR1 is SGHRS and CDR2 is YFSETQ. The CDR3 has 12 amino acids.